Listed here are 9 T cell receptor beta chains from one sample, sequenced in a study of cytomegalovirus exposure and HLA in healthy donors. Assay: immunoSEQ multiplex PCR; the TCRdb copy retains only in-frame clones and omits some. The table records roughly 150,000 clones, 85% of them present only once. The sequenced sample was PBMCs. The receptors stem from a man aged 30 to 39 in good health and CMV-seropositive.

For the CDR3, the DNA is TGTGCCACCAGCAGAGGAACTACAGGGGGCGCGGGTGAAGCTTTCTTT. Encoded protein: CATSRGTTGGAGEAFF. This rearrangement joins TRBV15 to TRBJ1-1; the match to TRBD1 covers 9 bases. V dropped 1 base and J dropped 7; count of bases not matched to a gene: 10. Germline assignment: CDR1 LNHNV and CDR2 YYDKDF (reference sequence). The CDR3 runs 16 residues.

This rearrangement joins TRBV18 to TRBJ1-2; TRBD1 matches 8 bases. Germline CDR1 KGHSH, CDR2 LQKENI. This CDR3 has 14 residues. Trimming cost V 4 bases and J 8 bases; bases outside gene matches: 9. CDR3: CASSLQGVPRGYTF. The CDR3 DNA is TGTGCCAGCTCACTACAGGGGGTACCACGAGGCTACACCTTC.

V is TRBV7-2 and J is TRBJ1-5, with TRBD1 identical over 7 bases. CDR1 is SGHTA and CDR2 is FQGNSA in the germline V gene. V lost 5 bases, J lost 0 bases, and 4 bases stayed unmatched. This CDR3 has 15 amino acids. In DNA form, the CDR3 reads TGTGCCAGCAGCCTCACAGGGGATAGCAATCAGCCCCAGCATTTT. It translates to CASSLTGDSNQPQHF.

The chain combines TRBV19 with TRBJ1-3, with 7 bases lining up with TRBD1. CDR3 length: 13 amino acids. Trimming removed 4 bases from V and 4 bases from J; junction bases left unmatched: 1. Germline V gene lookup returns CDR1 LNHDA and CDR2 SQIVND (reference sequence). The CDR3 DNA reads as TGTGCCAGTAGTACGACAGGGGGAAACACCATATATTTT. It translates to CASSTTGGNTIYF.

The chain combines TRBV5-1 with TRBJ2-7, with D hard to call. The length of the CDR3 is 14 residues. V lost 0 bases to trimming and J lost 2 bases, with 9 bases between them. The germline CDR1 and CDR2 sequences are SGHRS and YFSETQ. CDR3 loop: CASSLGLDPYEQYF. As DNA, the CDR3 is TGCGCCAGCAGCTTGGGCCTAGACCCCTACGAGCAGTACTTC. Full variable domain (outside the CDR3, taken from reference TRBV5-1 and TRBJ2-7): KAGVTQTPRYLIKTRGQQVTLSCSPISGHRSVSWYQQTPGQGLQFLFEYFSETQRNKGNFPGRFSGRQFSNSRSEMNVSTLELGDSALYLCASSLGLDPYEQYFGPGTRLTVT.

This chain links TRBV5-1 with TRBJ2-3; 11 nucleotides agree with TRBD1. With 5 bases clipped from V and 6 bases from J, the junction kept 5 bases outside the gene matches. Germline CDR1 reads SGHRS; CDR2 reads YFSETQ. This CDR3 contains 14 residues. The CDR3, as DNA: TGCGCCAGCAGACAGGACAGGGGGCGCGATACGCAGTATTTT. It is translated as CASRQDRGRDTQYF.

The genes are TRBV7-3 and TRBJ2-7, with D possibly TRBD1 on 5 matching bases. V dropped 5 bases and J dropped 2 bases, with 10 bases sitting between them. This CDR3 comprises 13 residues. Germline V gene data show CDR1 as SGHTA and CDR2 as FQGTGA. The CDR3 sequence: CASSPGSPYEQYF. The CDR3, as DNA: TGTGCCAGCAGCCCAGGGTCCCCCTACGAGCAGTACTTC.

The chain is built from TRBV2 and TRBJ2-5; TRBD1 aligns across 8 bases. After removal of 7 bases from V and 4 bases from J, the junction contained 8 bases not matched to a gene. Germline assignment: CDR1 SNHLY and CDR2 FYNNEI. The CDR3 extends over 14 amino acids. CDR3: CASNTGTGIETQYF. CDR3 sequence (DNA): TGTGCCAGCAACACCGGGACAGGCATAGAGACCCAGTACTTC.

The chain is built from TRBV27 and TRBJ2-1; 11 nucleotides line up with TRBD2. The J segment lost 7 bases and the V segment lost 3 bases, leaving 5 bases of the junction unmatched. The CDR3 is 15 residues long. Germline loops: CDR1 MNHEY, CDR2 SMNVEV (reference sequence). CDR3 in amino acids: CASSFAGLAVNEQFF. For the CDR3, the DNA is TGTGCCAGCAGTTTTGCGGGACTAGCGGTTAATGAGCAGTTCTTC.